The 12 T cell receptor beta chains presented below share a single source sample, sequenced in a study of T cell responses to AZD1222 COVID-19 vaccine. Sequenced by immunoSEQ multiplex PCR; TCRdb stores in-frame clones only, minus some. This sample carries roughly 100,000 clones, roughly 90% of them seen once, and the ten largest clones take about 5%. The material was peripheral blood, obtained on day 0 of AZD1222 vaccination. The receptors were gathered from an adult in good health.

The chain uses TRBV5-4 and TRBJ1-2, with 9 nucleotides matching TRBD1. The J segment lost 4 bases and the V segment lost 3 bases, leaving 7 bases of the junction unmatched. CDR1 is SGHNT, CDR2 YYREEE, per germline (reference sequence). The CDR3 loop spans 15 amino acids. DNA for the CDR3: TGTGCCAGCAGCTCCGGGACAGGGCCCATCTATGGCTACACCTTC. Translating it yields CASSSGTGPIYGYTF.

This clone was seen once. The chain employs TRBV7-3 and TRBJ1-2, with D hard to call. The germline V gene has CDR1 SGHTA and CDR2 FQGTGA. The CDR3 is made up of 12 amino acids. V gave up 4 bases and J gave up 3 bases, with 6 bases separating them. The CDR3: CASSSADYGYTF. The CDR3 DNA sequence: TGTGCCAGCAGCTCGGCAGACTATGGCTACACCTTC.

V and J are TRBV4-2 and TRBJ1-2; D gene unclear. Trimming removed 0 bases at V and 4 bases at J, with 12 bases between. The CDR3 is 15 residues long. Germline V gene lookup returns CDR1 LGHNA and CDR2 YNFKEQ. The CDR3 DNA reads TGTGCCAGCAGCCAAGAAGGAGGTCTCAGCTATGGCTACACCTTC. The encoded protein is CASSQEGGLSYGYTF.

The V gene is TRBV27, the J gene TRBJ1-1, with a weak D call TRBD1 (6 bases). V was clipped by 8 bases and J by 1 base, with 11 bases between them. The length of the CDR3 is 13 residues. Germline V gene data show CDR1 as MNHEY and CDR2 as SMNVEV (reference sequence). The CDR3 nucleotides read TGTGCCAGCTTCCGGACAGCGAACACTGAAGCTTTCTTT. Protein sequence: CASFRTANTEAFF.

The V call is TRBV4-1, the J call TRBJ1-1; D gene ambiguous. V gave up 5 bases and J gave up 1 base, with 11 bases separating them. This CDR3 comprises 14 residues. Germline CDR1 and CDR2: MGHRA and YSYEKL. Here the CDR3 DNA reads TGCGCCAGCAGCGCCCAAATTAAGAACACTGAAGCTTTCTTT. It codes for CASSAQIKNTEAFF.

The genes are TRBV6-5 and TRBJ2-2, with unresolved D. V was trimmed by 7 bases and J by 0 bases, leaving 9 bases between them. Per the germline V gene, CDR1 is MNHEY and CDR2 is SVGAGI. There are 14 residues in the CDR3. CDR3 sequence (DNA): TGTGCCAGCAAAGACCGATCGAACACCGGGGAGCTGTTTTTT. Translated, it gives CASKDRSNTGELFF.

The gene calls are TRBV19 and TRBJ2-7; TRBD1 might be the D (5 bases). The CDR3 is made up of 14 amino acids. Germline loops: CDR1 LNHDA, CDR2 SQIVND (reference sequence). Trimming stripped 7 bases from V and 0 bases from J, with 13 bases between. The CDR3 here is CASKSQANSYEQYF. DNA for the CDR3: TGTGCCAGTAAATCACAGGCCAACTCCTACGAGCAGTACTTC.

The V gene is TRBV15, the J gene TRBJ2-2; TRBD1 might be the D (6 bases). The CDR3 is 17 amino acids. V dropped 3 bases and J dropped 3 bases, with 17 bases sitting between them. Germline CDR1 and CDR2: LNHNV and YYDKDF (reference sequence). The CDR3 bases are TGTGCCACCAGCAGGGAACCCGTGGGACACCACACCGGGGAGCTGTTTTTT. Encoded protein: CATSREPVGHHTGELFF.

The chain employs TRBV19 and TRBJ1-1; D not certain. The CDR3 runs 13 residues. Deletions cut 1 base from V and 0 bases from J, with 3 bases between. In germline, CDR1 is LNHDA, CDR2 SQIVND (reference sequence). DNA for the CDR3: TGTGCCAGTAGTATAGGGGTGAACACTGAAGCTTTCTTT. The encoded protein is CASSIGVNTEAFF.

This chain connects TRBV6-6 to TRBJ2-1; no reliable D call. There are 13 residues in the CDR3. V was clipped by 0 bases and J by 5 bases, with 5 bases between them. Germline V gene sequence: CDR1 MNHNY, CDR2 SVGAGI (reference sequence). The DNA of the CDR3 is TGTGCCAGCAGTTACTCGCATAACAATGAGCAGTTCTTC. Its translation is CASSYSHNNEQFF.

This clone has a handful of counts. This sequence joins TRBV29-1 and TRBJ2-1, with 8 bases that match TRBD2. The V gene end was trimmed by 8 bases and the J gene end by 6 bases; junction bases not matched to a gene: 6. Germline-derived CDR1 and CDR2 are SQVTM and ANQGSEA. The CDR3 loop spans 12 amino acids. The CDR3 DNA is TGCAGCATCATAGCGGGACCCAATGAGCAGTTCTTC. Its protein product is CSIIAGPNEQFF.

The chain couples TRBV6-4 to TRBJ2-1, with D maybe TRBD1 (5 bases). CDR1 and CDR2 from the germline V gene are MRHNA and SNTAGT. V gave up 4 bases and J gave up 2 bases, with 12 bases separating them. The CDR3 loop spans 15 amino acids. CDR3 region: CASSVQGQTYNEQFF. Here the CDR3 DNA reads TGTGCCAGCAGTGTCCAGGGTCAAACCTACAATGAGCAGTTCTTC.